The T cell receptor beta chain under discussion was sequenced for a study of OX40 agonist ivuxolimab in advanced cancers. In terms of the full investigation: Ivuxolimab, which targeted the costimulatory receptor OX40 (CD134), was an agonistic, fully human IgG2 monoclonal antibody. Three dose-escalation patients achieved partial responses, one with hepatocellular carcinoma and two with cutaneous melanoma. The monotherapy dose-escalation portion (N of about 50 patients) of the phase I ivuxolimab trial is reported in the paper. Intravenous ivuxolimab was administered to patients every 2 weeks at six dose levels: 0.01, 0.1, 0.3, 1.5, 3 and 10 mg/kg. Of the approximately 50 dose-escalation patients, hepatocellular carcinoma was present in approximately 20, melanoma in around 15, renal cell carcinoma in 9 and head and neck cancer in 9. A male proportion of under 85% and a mean age of about 60 years, ranging from 23 to 79, were recorded for the dose-escalation cohort. Peripheral TCRbeta sequencing was intended to test whether TCR sequence diversity was altered and clonal T-cell expansion was caused by ivuxolimab. Patients were allowed to have had prior anti-PD-1, anti-PD-L1 or anti-CTLA-4 therapy, and approximately 40% of the dose-escalation patients had previously received checkpoint inhibitors.

On this clone itself: No cognate antigen has been identified for it. It has no much larger one-base neighbor in the sample; base qualities were not kept.

For sequencing of the TCRbeta CDR3 region, genomic DNA was extracted from the sorted cells. TCRbeta CDR3 regions were sequenced using the immunoSEQ Assay. TCRdb obtained this table from immuneACCESS and retained in-frame rearrangements with V and J assigned. These tables miss some clones; where compared with another copy, unresolved V genes account for less than half of the shortfall, and the remainder is unexplained. This sample lists around 6,400 clones; about 81% were detected once. The ten largest clones represent 20% to 25% of the sample. Patients with a history of autoimmune disease or receiving systemic immunosuppression were excluded from the trial. In every dose cohort, peripheral blood was drawn for TCR sequencing at baseline, cycle 4 day 1, and cycle 7 day 1. The samples were taken from a phase I, first-in-human, multicenter, open-label dose-escalation trial of ivuxolimab. Adults with locally advanced or metastatic melanoma, renal cell, hepatocellular, or head and neck squamous cell carcinoma were enrolled in the trial. Before TCR sequencing, CD4+ T cells and CD8+ T cells were sorted from peripheral blood as separate populations.

Paper-wide results and their limitations: In partial responders in the 0.1-3.0 mg/kg groups, normalized peripheral clonal expansion was found to be among the lowest, especially among CD8+ T cells. Low levels of normalized T-cell clonal expansion were also seen in some nonresponding patients. On average, CD8+ T cells showed more expanded clones than CD4+ T cells after ivuxolimab. At doses of 0.1 to 3.0 mg/kg, clonal expansion of both CD4+ and CD8+ blood T cells was observed from baseline to week 6. The antigen specificity of the clonally expanded peripheral T cells was not determined.

Reading the germline V gene gives CDR1 MNHEY and CDR2 SVGAGI. The CDR3 goes from the cysteine to the phenylalanine over 13 residues. The DNA shown is the 39-base CDR3, in frame from base 1. Trimming takes 5 bases from V and 7 bases from J, and the germline ends sit 15 bases apart. This receptor was identified in an adult with an advanced solid tumor such as melanoma, head and neck, liver or kidney cancer. The sequence joins TRBV6-5 to TRBJ2-7, with no D gene named confidently. The sequences come from CD4+ or CD8+ T cells sorted from blood, collected in a trial of the OX40 agonist ivuxolimab. The nucleotides read TGTGCCAGCAGTCTCAATTGGAGTAAGGAGCAGTACTTC. It is translated as CASSLNWSKEQYF.